The 2 T cell receptor beta chains in this list originate from one sample, sequenced in a study of tumor and adjacent non-tumor tissue in lung cancer. Three rounds of nested PCR, following a modified ARM-PCR protocol, produced the TCRbeta library. One entry per CDR3 protein, called by TCRdb with MiXCR from the multiplex PCR reads. This sample carries more than 85,000 distinct CDR3 sequences, over 55% of them seen once, and the ten largest clones take roughly 19%. This sample's RNA came from whole unsorted tissue. The normal lung tissue was taken more than 3 cm from the tumor edge. Sequencing was done on a sample of distant non-tumor lung tissue. The receptors shown here come from a man in his 60s with non-small cell lung cancer.

This clonotype came up a few times. A junction end diverges from the germline sequence, so it may reflect a read error. V is TRBV11-2 and J is TRBJ2-1, with 9 bases lining up with TRBD1. This CDR3 comprises 15 residues. Germline loops: CDR1 SGHAT, CDR2 FQNNGV. The CDR3 spells CASSLVVTGGNEQLF. CDR3 sequence (DNA): TGTGCCAGTAGCTTAGTTGTGACAGGGGGAAATGAGCAGCTCTTC.

The chain employs TRBV11-3 and TRBJ2-5; unclear D gene. Germline assignment: CDR1 SGHNT and CDR2 YENEEA. The CDR3 runs to 12 residues. Trimming took 11 bases from V and 0 from J, leaving 10 bases between them. The CDR3 DNA follows: TGTGCCTGCCAGATGAACCAAGAGACCCAGTACTTC. The encoded protein is CACQMNQETQYF.